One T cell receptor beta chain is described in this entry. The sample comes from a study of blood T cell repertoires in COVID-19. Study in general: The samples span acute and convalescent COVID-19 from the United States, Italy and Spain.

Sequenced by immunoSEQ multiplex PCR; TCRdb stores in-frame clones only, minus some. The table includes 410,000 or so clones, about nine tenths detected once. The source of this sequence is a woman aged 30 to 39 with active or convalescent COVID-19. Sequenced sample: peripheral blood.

The DNA of the CDR3 is TGTGCCAGCAGTTCCCTGGGTCGGGACTATGGCTACACCTTC. Translation: CASSSLGRDYGYTF. The V call is TRBV27, the J call TRBJ1-2; D unresolved. Germline CDR1 reads MNHEY; CDR2 reads SMNVEV (reference sequence). The CDR3 spans 14 residues. Trimming pared 4 bases from V and 3 bases from J, leaving 12 bases between.